These 24 T cell receptor beta chains came from one sample sequenced in a study of blood T cell repertoires in COVID-19. Sequencing was performed with immunoSEQ multiplex PCR; in TCRdb, only in-frame clones are kept and a portion is missing. The table includes some 150,000 clones, roughly 81% detected once. The sample comprised peripheral blood. These receptor sequences come from a human donor with acute or convalescent COVID-19. The donor label of this sample is uncertain.

This clone was counted a single time. This chain uses TRBV2 with TRBJ1-2; 9 nucleotides match TRBD1. CDR1 and CDR2 (germline): SNHLY, FYNNEI. The CDR3 spans 18 residues. V dropped 7 bases and J dropped 1; count of bases not matched to a gene: 16. For the CDR3, the DNA is TGTGCCAGCAAAAAGGGTACCGGGACAGGGCTGTATAACTATGGCTACACCTTC. Its protein product is CASKKGTGTGLYNYGYTF. Full variable domain (remainder filled in from reference TRBV2 and TRBJ1-2): EPEVTQTPSHQVTQMGQEVILRCVPISNHLYFYWYRQILGQKVEFLVSFYNNEISEKSEIFDDQFSVERPDGSNFTLKIRSTKLEDSAMYFCASKKGTGTGLYNYGYTFGSGTRLTVV.

This clone occurred once. The V call is TRBV6-5, the J call TRBJ2-2, with TRBD2 identical over 8 bases. V shed 7 bases and J 5 bases; nucleotides not matched to a gene: 3. CDR1 is MNHEY, CDR2 SVGAGI, per germline. This CDR3 spans 13 amino acids. CDR3 DNA: TGTGCCAGCACCCGGGGGGGAACCGGGGAGCTGTTTTTT. Translated, it gives CASTRGGTGELFF.

The rearrangement links TRBV10-3 to TRBJ2-2; weak D call: TRBD1 (6 bases). The CDR3 has 15 amino acids. Trimming removed 4 bases from V and 9 bases from J, with 18 bases in between. The V gene's germline CDR1 is ENHRY and CDR2 SYGVKD. The CDR3 DNA is TGTGCCATCAGTGCCACAGGGAAAGGGGACCGGGAGCTGTTTTTT. It yields the protein CAISATGKGDRELFF.

This chain connects TRBV10-3 to TRBJ2-3; perhaps TRBD2 as D (6 bases). Per the germline V gene, CDR1 is ENHRY and CDR2 is SYGVKD. The CDR3 runs to 15 residues. The V and J ends lost 2 bases and 6 bases respectively, with 15 bases between them. The CDR3 spells CAISEGGLGKDTQYF. The CDR3 coding sequence is TGTGCCATCAGTGAGGGGGGGTTGGGGAAGGATACGCAGTATTTT.

The chain is built from TRBV5-6 and TRBJ2-4; the D gene is possibly TRBD1 (5 bases). This CDR3 is 15 amino acids long. V was shortened by 4 bases and J by 0 bases, with 11 bases between the two germline ends. The germline V gene has CDR1 SGHDT and CDR2 YYEEEE. CDR3 loop: CASSTWGGAKNIQYF. Here the CDR3 DNA reads TGTGCCAGCAGCACATGGGGCGGAGCCAAAAACATTCAGTACTTC. The whole variable domain, remainder taken from reference TRBV5-6 and TRBJ2-4, is DAGVTQSPTHLIKTRGQQVTLRCSPKSGHDTVSWYQQALGQGPQFIFQYYEEEERQRGNFPDRFSGHQFPNYSSELNVNALLLGDSALYLCASSTWGGAKNIQYFGAGTRLSVL.

In DNA form, the CDR3 reads TGTGCCAGCAGCTTCTCCGGGGGGACAGATACGCAGTATTTT. Translated, it gives CASSFSGGTDTQYF. The V and J genes are TRBV5-4 and TRBJ2-3; 7 nucleotides line up with TRBD2. The junction had 3 bases not matched to a gene; V was cut back by 2 bases and J by 3 bases. CDR3 size: 14 residues. CDR1 SGHNT and CDR2 YYREEE come from the germline V gene (reference sequence). Combining the CDR3 with reference TRBV5-4 and TRBJ2-3 gives the whole variable domain ETGVTQSPTHLIKTRGQQVTLRCSSQSGHNTVSWYQQALGQGPQFIFQYYREEENGRGNFPPRFSGLQFPNYSSELNVNALELDDSALYLCASSFSGGTDTQYFGPGTRLTVL.

The chain employs TRBV6-5 and TRBJ2-1; D perhaps matches TRBD1 (6 bases). The CDR3 loop spans 13 amino acids. V gave up 6 bases and J gave up 4 bases, with 10 bases separating them. The germline V gene encodes CDR1 MNHEY and CDR2 SVGAGI. The CDR3 DNA reads TGTGCCAGCAGCCCGGACAGTTACAATGAGCAGTTCTTC. It specifies CASSPDSYNEQFF.

J is TRBJ1-2 and V is TRBV5-1; D is unresolved. The germline V gene has CDR1 SGHRS and CDR2 YFSETQ. The CDR3 is made up of 14 amino acids. Trimming took off 3 bases at V and 6 bases at J, with 15 bases between the two ends. The CDR3, as DNA: TGCGCCAGCAGCTCAACCGCGCGTCCCGATGGCTACACCTTC. It translates to CASSSTARPDGYTF.

The V gene is TRBV6-1, the J gene TRBJ1-1; D is uncertain. Trimming removed 2 bases at V and 0 bases at J, with 10 bases between. Germline CDR1 MNHNS, CDR2 SASEGT. The CDR3 contains 15 residues. The CDR3 protein is CASSEYMSLNTEAFF. For the CDR3, the DNA is TGTGCCAGCAGTGAATATATGAGCTTGAACACTGAAGCTTTCTTT.

The chain recombines TRBV18 with TRBJ2-5, with D possibly matching TRBD2 (5 bases). The germline gives CDR1 KGHSH, CDR2 LQKENI. V lost 4 bases to trimming and J lost 5 bases, with 11 bases between them. CDR3 size: 13 residues. CDR3 bases: TGTGCCAGCTCACTCCAAAGAGGGGAGACCCAGTACTTC. Protein product: CASSLQRGETQYF.

The CDR3, as DNA: TGCGCCAGCAGCCCTCAGACAGGGGCGAATCTCTATGGCTACACCTTC. It yields the protein CASSPQTGANLYGYTF. V is TRBV5-1 and J is TRBJ1-2, with 8 bases lining up with TRBD1. Germline CDR1 is SGHRS and CDR2 is YFSETQ. V shed 4 bases, J shed 4 bases, and the junction held 12 bases outside the gene matches. The CDR3 runs to 16 residues.

This clone was detected once. The chain carries TRBV30 and TRBJ1-2; maybe TRBD1 (6 bases). With 0 bases removed from V and 3 bases from J, the gap between germline ends came to 11 bases. Germline V gene sequence: CDR1 GTSNPN, CDR2 SVGIG (reference sequence). There are 14 residues in the CDR3. CDR3 protein: CAWSVGGADYGYTF. In DNA, the CDR3 is TGTGCCTGGAGTGTAGGGGGGGCAGACTATGGCTACACCTTC. Complete variable domain (other parts from reference TRBV30 and TRBJ1-2): SQTIHQWPATLVQPVGSPLSLECTVEGTSNPNLYWYRQAAGRGLQLLFYSVGIGQISSEVPQNLSASRPQDRQFILSSKKLLLSDSGFYLCAWSVGGADYGYTFGSGTRLTVV.

J is TRBJ2-2 and V is TRBV6-6, with a weak D call TRBD2 (5 bases). V dropped 6 bases and J dropped 6 bases, with 17 bases sitting between them. The CDR3 covers 15 residues. Looked up from germline, CDR1 is MNHNY and CDR2 is SVGAGI (reference sequence). The CDR3 coding sequence is TGTGCCAGCAGCCTACTAGACGGAGGATCCGGGGAGCTGTTTTTT. Encoded protein: CASSLLDGGSGELFF.

The chain links TRBV11-2 to TRBJ1-1, with 7 bases matching TRBD1. After removal of 10 bases from V and 0 bases from J, the junction contained 8 bases not matched to a gene. Germline V gene data show CDR1 as SGHAT and CDR2 as FQNNGV. This CDR3 has 14 residues. This CDR3 is CATRQGFMNTEAFF. CDR3 nucleotides: TGTGCCACCCGACAGGGCTTCATGAACACTGAAGCTTTCTTT.

This clone came up a few times. V usage is TRBV4-1 and J usage is TRBJ1-1, with D possibly TRBD1 on 5 matching bases. CDR1 and CDR2 from the germline V gene are MGHRA and YSYEKL. The CDR3 totals 15 residues. The ends were cut back, 4 bases at V and 1 base at J, with 13 bases in the middle. DNA for the CDR3: TGCGCCAGCAGCCTCGTCGGGCAGGGGAACACTGAAGCTTTCTTT. Translation: CASSLVGQGNTEAFF.

V and J are TRBV5-1 and TRBJ1-4; D possibly corresponds to TRBD1 (5 bases). In germline, CDR1 is SGHRS, CDR2 YFSETQ. V lost 4 bases and J lost 4, with 17 bases in between. This CDR3 is 16 amino acids long. CDR3 in amino acids: CASSPQPGGINEKLFF. The CDR3 coding sequence is TGCGCCAGCAGCCCCCAGCCGGGGGGAATTAATGAAAAACTGTTTTTT.

The genes are TRBV13 and TRBJ1-1; 11 positions match TRBD1. CDR1 is PRHDT, CDR2 FYEKMQ, per germline (reference sequence). This CDR3 has 14 amino acids. V lost 5 bases, J lost 3 bases, and 2 bases stayed unmatched. The CDR3 sequence is CASSQGQGDTEAFF. The CDR3 DNA sequence: TGTGCCAGCAGCCAGGGACAGGGGGACACTGAAGCTTTCTTT.

The chain uses TRBV10-1 and TRBJ1-6; 7 bases fit TRBD1. After removal of 0 bases from V and 10 bases from J, the junction contained 6 bases not matched to a gene. The germline CDR1 and CDR2 sequences are WNHNN and SYGVQD (reference sequence). CDR3 length: 15 residues. The CDR3 coding sequence is TGCGCCAGCAGTGAGTCTACAGGGGCGGAATCACCCCTCCACTTT. Its protein product is CASSESTGAESPLHF.

The chain is built from TRBV5-6 and TRBJ1-2; 7 nucleotides align to TRBD1. CDR1 is SGHDT and CDR2 is YYEEEE in the germline V gene. V shed 3 bases and J 3 bases; nucleotides not matched to a gene: 8. The CDR3 sequence is 15 residues long. The CDR3 region is CASSSTGNFDYGYTF. Written as DNA, the CDR3 is TGTGCCAGCAGCTCGACAGGGAATTTTGACTATGGCTACACCTTC.

This sequence joins TRBV5-1 and TRBJ2-2; 7 nucleotides align to TRBD1. The V gene end was trimmed by 5 bases and the J gene end by 0 bases; junction bases not matched to a gene: 4. Looked up from germline, CDR1 is SGHRS and CDR2 is YFSETQ. The CDR3 consists of 15 residues. Written as DNA, the CDR3 is TGCGCCAGCAGTCGCGACAGGGCGAACACCGGGGAGCTGTTTTTT. Translated, it gives CASSRDRANTGELFF.

The CDR3 sequence: CASSSPGRLREYGYTF. CDR3 bases: TGTGCCAGTAGTTCCCCGGGAAGGCTCCGAGAGTATGGCTACACCTTC. The chain has TRBV19 and TRBJ1-2; D remains ambiguous. CDR1 and CDR2 (germline): LNHDA, SQIVND (reference sequence). This CDR3 has 16 amino acids. V was shortened by 5 bases and J by 5 bases, with 21 bases between the two germline ends.

This CDR3 reads CASSFQGGVGGDIQYF. DNA of the CDR3: TGCGCCAGCAGCTTTCAAGGAGGGGTCGGAGGGGACATTCAGTACTTC. The chain recombines TRBV5-1 with TRBJ2-4, with TRBD2 as a possible D gene (6 bases). V was cut by 2 bases and J by 8 bases, with 20 bases left in between. CDR3 length: 16 residues. Looked up from germline, CDR1 is SGHRS and CDR2 is YFSETQ.

The chain links TRBV5-8 to TRBJ1-1; 7 bases line up with TRBD1. CDR1 and CDR2 (germline): SGHTS, YDEGEE. The V and J ends lost 3 bases and 0 bases, in that order; junction bases with no gene match: 2. This CDR3 has 14 residues. CDR3: CASSYGTVNTEAFF. CDR3 DNA sequence: TGTGCCAGCAGCTACGGGACAGTGAACACTGAAGCTTTCTTT.

V gene TRBV10-3 combines with J gene TRBJ1-6; D is uncertain. V was clipped by 0 bases and J by 0 bases, with 9 bases between them. Germline values: CDR1 ENHRY, CDR2 SYGVKD. This CDR3 contains 17 residues. The CDR3 loop is CAISESGASSYNSPLHF. The CDR3 DNA follows: TGTGCCATCAGTGAGTCGGGCGCGAGCTCCTATAATTCACCCCTCCACTTT.